A selection of T cell receptor beta chains follows, all from one sample in a study of cytomegalovirus exposure and HLA in healthy donors. TCRdb keeps only in-frame clones here, not all; method: immunoSEQ multiplex PCR. The repertoire has 250,000 to 350,000 clones, 86% of them found once; the top ten carry 3.5% to 4%. What was sequenced was PBMCs. These receptors were collected from a man aged 40-55 years in good health and CMV-seropositive. CDR3s include the opening cysteine and the closing phenylalanine or tryptophan. The D gene is left open where the match is weak. Clone size is given for some rows only: seen once, a few or many times, or a class if the clone is expanded.

V,J,D,size,DNA,CDR3
TRBV6-5,TRBJ2-7,-,-,TGTGCCAGCAGCAACTCCTACGAGCAGTACTTC,CASSNSYEQYF
TRBV6-6,TRBJ2-3,-,-,TGTGCCAGCAGCGCCCAGACAGAAATTAGGGATACGCAGTATTTT,CASSAQTEIRDTQYF
TRBV29-1,TRBJ2-1,TRBD2,once,TGCAGCGCTCGGACTAGCGGGAGAGGTGAGCAGTTCTTC,CSARTSGRGEQFF
TRBV7-7,TRBJ2-1,-,-,TGTGCTAGCAGCTTATCCCGGTTTTTCAACAATGAGCAGTTCTTC,CASSLSRFFNNEQFF
TRBV19,TRBJ2-1,-,-,TGTGCCAGTAGTATGGGGAGTTACAATGAGCAGTTCTTC,CASSMGSYNEQFF
TRBV5-1,TRBJ1-5,TRBD1,-,TGCGCCAGCAGCTTAGGGGGCTATAGCAATCAGCCCCAGCATTTT,CASSLGGYSNQPQHF
TRBV11-1,TRBJ1-1,-,-,TGTGCCAGCAGCTTAGAGCTCGGGACTGAAGCTTTCTTT,CASSLELGTEAFF
TRBV29-1,TRBJ2-1,-,-,TGCAGCTGGAAGCAGGGGCAACTATACAATGAGCAGTTCTTC,CSWKQGQLYNEQFF
TRBV2,TRBJ1-1,-,few,TGTGCCAGCACGGAGCCTAGAACGGGGAACACTGAAGCTTTCTTT,CASTEPRTGNTEAFF
TRBV7-3,TRBJ2-1,TRBD1,-,TGTGCCAGCAGCACTTGGGGGACAGGCTCCTACAATGAGCAGTTCTTC,CASSTWGTGSYNEQFF
TRBV7-9,TRBJ1-1,TRBD1,-,TGTGCCAGCAGTTACAGGGGTGGGAACACTGAAGCTTTCTTT,CASSYRGGNTEAFF
TRBV27,TRBJ2-7,TRBD2,-,TGTGCCAGCAGTTTACTCGCGGGGGGATACTACGAGCAGTACTTC,CASSLLAGGYYEQYF
TRBV19,TRBJ1-3,-,-,TGTGCCAGTACCGTCGGAAACACCATATATTTT,CASTVGNTIYF
TRBV28,TRBJ2-7,TRBD2,-,TGTGCCAGCAGTTCCCCCCGGACTAGCGGGACCTACGAGCAGTACTTC,CASSSPRTSGTYEQYF
TRBV7-9,TRBJ2-7,-,-,TGTGCCAGCAGCTTAGCCGCCGGCTCCTACGAGCAGTACTTC,CASSLAAGSYEQYF
TRBV7-9,TRBJ2-2,TRBD2,few,TGTGCCAGCAGCTTAAGGGCTAGCGGCCCCGGGGAGCTGTTTTTT,CASSLRASGPGELFF
TRBV28,TRBJ1-1,TRBD1,-,TGTGCCAGCAGTTCTATGTCGAGGGGGCGGGACACTGAAGCTTTCTTT,CASSSMSRGRDTEAFF
TRBV19,TRBJ2-1,TRBD1,-,TGTGCCAGTAGTGTGACAGGGGGGTCCTACAATGAGCAGTTCTTC,CASSVTGGSYNEQFF
TRBV6-5,TRBJ2-7,TRBD1,few,TGTGCCAGCAGTAGAGGGACAGGCTACGAGCAGTACTTC,CASSRGTGYEQYF
TRBV4-2,TRBJ2-7,TRBD2,-,TGTGCCAGCAGCCGACTAGCGGACTCCTACGAGCAGTACTTC,CASSRLADSYEQYF
TRBV21-1,TRBJ2-4,-,once,TGTGCCAGCAGCACCTCTAAAGGAAGGTTCGGCAGGGAAAACATTCAGTACTTC,CASSTSKGRFGRENIQYF
TRBV19,TRBJ2-1,TRBD2,few,TGTGCCAGTAGTATAGTACTAGCGGGAGAATCCTACAATGAGCAGTTCTTC,CASSIVLAGESYNEQFF
TRBV5-6,TRBJ2-5,-,-,TGTGCCAGCAGCCACGGACAGCCCCAAGAGACCCAGTACTTC,CASSHGQPQETQYF
TRBV4-3,TRBJ2-2,-,-,TGCGCCAGCAGCCGTAACGGGGACACCGGGGAGCTGTTTTTT,CASSRNGDTGELFF
TRBV18,TRBJ2-1,-,-,TGTGCCAGCTCACCACCATCCGGTAATGAGCAGTTCTTC,CASSPPSGNEQFF
TRBV7-9,TRBJ1-4,TRBD1,-,TGTTCCAGCAGCTCAGATACAGGGGTTAATGAAAAACTGTTTTTT,CSSSSDTGVNEKLFF
TRBV20-1,TRBJ2-7,-,-,TGCAGTGCTCCCTCTCCCTACGAGCAGTACTTC,CSAPSPYEQYF
TRBV19,TRBJ1-5,-,few,TGTGCCAGTAGCCTTACAGCCACAAATCAGCCCCAGCATTTT,CASSLTATNQPQHF
TRBV5-1,TRBJ1-2,TRBD1,-,TGCGCCAGCAGCTGGGGACAGGGTAGTAATCCGATAAGCGGTGGCTACACCTTC,CASSWGQGSNPISGGYTF
TRBV5-1,TRBJ1-1,TRBD1,-,TGCGCCAGCAGCCCCTCCGCGGGAGGGGGCGTGAGCACTGAAGCTTTCTTT,CASSPSAGGGVSTEAFF
TRBV28,TRBJ2-7,TRBD2,-,TGTGCCAGCAGTTTACCTCCTAGCGGGAGGGGAACCTACGAGCAGTACTTC,CASSLPPSGRGTYEQYF
TRBV7-8,TRBJ1-2,-,-,TGTGCCAGCAGCTTGGGAGCTAACTATGGCTACACCTTC,CASSLGANYGYTF
TRBV5-1,TRBJ2-3,TRBD2,-,TGCGCCAGCAGCTACGCTAGCGGGGGCAGATTGTGGGAAGATACGCAGTATTTT,CASSYASGGRLWEDTQYF
TRBV9,TRBJ1-1,TRBD1,-,TGTGCCAGCAGCGTAGGGACAGGCTGGAACACTGAAGCTTTCTTT,CASSVGTGWNTEAFF
TRBV10-3,TRBJ2-1,TRBD2,-,TGTGCCATCAGGGGACCGGGACTAGCGGGAGAGGGGCCCCATAGCTCCTACAATGAGCAGTTCTTC,CAIRGPGLAGEGPHSSYNEQFF
TRBV19,TRBJ2-2,TRBD1,-,TGTGCCAGTAGTATGAAACAGGGGGCCGGCACCGGGGAGCTGTTTTTT,CASSMKQGAGTGELFF
TRBV11-2,TRBJ1-4,-,few,TGTGCCAGCGGCAGGGCAACTAATGAAAAACTGTTTTTT,CASGRATNEKLFF
TRBV27,TRBJ2-3,-,-,TGTGCCAGCAGTCCGCCCTACCTCAGTCAGGGTGGTGCAGATACGCAGTATTTT,CASSPPYLSQGGADTQYF
TRBV7-8,TRBJ2-3,-,-,TGTGCCAGCAGCTTAGAGCGGCAGGGGCACACAGATACGCAGTATTTT,CASSLERQGHTDTQYF
TRBV7-9,TRBJ2-7,TRBD1,once,TGTGCCAGCAGCTACCGGGACAGGGTACCCTACGAGCAGTACTTC,CASSYRDRVPYEQYF
TRBV14,TRBJ1-4,TRBD1,-,TGTGCCAGCAGCCAGCCTCGGAGGGACAGCTATAATGAAAAACTGTTTTTT,CASSQPRRDSYNEKLFF
TRBV11-2,TRBJ2-1,-,-,TGTGCCAGCAGCTTAGACTATTTTAACAATGAGCAGTTCTTC,CASSLDYFNNEQFF
TRBV7-2,TRBJ2-7,-,-,TGTGCCAGCAGCTCCGGCGGGGGCAGCTCCTACGAGCAGTACTTC,CASSSGGGSSYEQYF
TRBV6-6,TRBJ1-5,-,-,TGTGCCAGCAGTGAGGTCCAGCATCAGCCCCAGCATTTT,CASSEVQHQPQHF
TRBV6-1,TRBJ1-4,TRBD1,-,TGTGCCAGCAGTACAGACAGGGAAACTAATGAAAAACTGTTTTTT,CASSTDRETNEKLFF
TRBV7-9,TRBJ1-4,-,-,TGTGCCAGCAGCTTCTTGCAGGGGAGAGAAAAACTGTTTTTT,CASSFLQGREKLFF
TRBV7-2,TRBJ2-1,TRBD2,-,TGTGCCAGCAGCCCCGAGATAGGACTAGCGACCAATGAGCAGTTCTTC,CASSPEIGLATNEQFF
TRBV7-7,TRBJ2-5,TRBD2,-,TGTGCTAGCAGCTTACCGGGAGGGGTAGAGACCCAGTACTTC,CASSLPGGVETQYF
TRBV9,TRBJ2-3,-,-,TGTGCCAGCAGCTTCAACACAGATACGCAGTATTTT,CASSFNTDTQYF
TRBV9,TRBJ2-1,TRBD2,-,TGTGCCAGCAGCGTCAGCGGGAGATCAAATGAGCAGTTCTTC,CASSVSGRSNEQFF
TRBV28,TRBJ2-7,TRBD2,-,TGTGCCAGCAGCGTTAGCGGGAGGTTCTCCTACGAGCAGTACTTC,CASSVSGRFSYEQYF
TRBV18,TRBJ2-7,TRBD1,-,TGTGCCAGCTCACTCCGCCCGGGACAGGGCCTCTACGAGCAGTACTTC,CASSLRPGQGLYEQYF
TRBV15,TRBJ2-3,-,-,TGTGCCACCAGCAGTAGAGGTTTTGGGGTTAGGACACCCACAGATACGCAGTATTTT,CATSSRGFGVRTPTDTQYF
TRBV30,TRBJ1-1,-,-,TGTGCCTGGGGGAGGGCGGCTTTTGAAGCTTTCTTT,CAWGRAAFEAFF
TRBV28,TRBJ2-7,TRBD1,-,TGTGCCAGCAGTTTAAAGGGACAGACGCCCTACGAGCAGTACTTC,CASSLKGQTPYEQYF
TRBV9,TRBJ2-7,-,once,TGTGCCAGCAGCGTACGAGGTGGGGAGTTGGCCGAGCAGTACTTC,CASSVRGGELAEQYF
TRBV5-4,TRBJ1-2,-,-,TGTGCCAGCAGCGCCGTGGGGCGTGCTAACTATGGCTACACCTTC,CASSAVGRANYGYTF